This T cell receptor beta chain originates from a study of early T cells in non-severe SARS-CoV-2 infection. Study results and caveats: The study's VDJdb matching favored anti-spike CD8 responses and missed private and CD4 specificities.

Each single cDNA molecule received a unique molecular identifier. TCRdb reanalysed the 5' RACE reads using MiXCR and keeps one entry per CDR3 protein. The sample consists of around 37,000 distinct CDR3 sequences, 9% to 9.5% of them appearing once. This clonotype was picked up many times. Its matching antigen is unknown. CDR3 length: 13 residues. The J segment lost 2 bases and the V segment lost 3 bases, leaving 2 bases of the junction unmatched. Germline V CDR1 and CDR2: SQVTM, ANQGSEA. The TCR originated in an adult who was a healthcare worker with PCR-confirmed SARS-CoV-2 infection or an uninfected control (not recorded which). Material for sequencing was whole blood. This chain links TRBV29-1 with TRBJ2-5, with 8 bases matching TRBD1. The CDR3 bases are TGCAGCGTTGAGGGACAGGTGCAAGAGACCCAGTACTTC. Translated: CSVEGQVQETQYF.